This is a list of T cell receptor beta chains from one sample in a study of T cells in Graves' hyperthyroidism and ophthalmopathy. TCRdb analysed the multiplex PCR reads with MiXCR anew, one entry per CDR3 protein. Counted here are roughly 570,000 distinct CDR3 sequences, around 42% occurring once; the ten biggest clones make up around 8%. Sequenced input: peripheral blood or thyroid tissue (not recorded which). The source of these receptors is a woman aged 18-35 years with Graves' hyperthyroidism. Both conserved end residues are part of each CDR3. A D gene is named only where the DNA matches it firmly. Part of the rows lack a size; the others show once, few, many or a class for expanded clones.

d_call j_call clone_size v_call cdr3_length cdr3_nt cdr3_aa
TRBD1 TRBJ2-7 - TRBV2 15 TGTGCCATCAGTGAAGAACAGGGGGCGAGCTACGAGCAGTACTTC CAISEEQGASYEQYF
- TRBJ2-7 many TRBV20-1 14 TGCAGTGCTAGAGATTATGCGGAGGCCTACGAGCAGTACTTC CSARDYAEAYEQYF
- TRBJ2-5 many TRBV7-6 15 TGTGCCAGCAGCTTTGCTAGCGCAACGGAAGAGACCCAGTACTTC CASSFASATEETQYF
- TRBJ2-7 - TRBV20-1 14 TGCAGTGTTCCTCCTGGCGGTGGGGGCGGCGAGCAGTACTTC CSVPPGGGGGEQYF
TRBD1 TRBJ2-2 many TRBV20-1 15 TGCAGTGCTACCGGACAGGGGGTTAACACCGGGGAGCTGTTTTTT CSATGQGVNTGELFF
- TRBJ2-5 - TRBV20-1 13 TGCAGCGCCACGATACAGAGTCAAGAGACCCAGTACTTC CSATIQSQETQYF
- TRBJ2-7 many TRBV5-1 14 TGCGCCAGCAGCACCTTCCCCGGGAGTTACGAGCAGTACTTC CASSTFPGSYEQYF
- TRBJ1-6 many TRBV9 15 TGTGCCAGCAGCGTAGATACTGCCGTCCATTCACCCCTCCACTTT CASSVDTAVHSPLHF
- TRBJ2-5 many TRBV6-1 16 TGTGCCAGCAGTGGCATTGGAACGGGCGGCCAAGAGACCCAGTACTTC CASSGIGTGGQETQYF
- TRBJ2-7 - TRBV4-1 16 TGCGCCAGCAGCCAAGATTGGCAGTTAAGCTCCTACGAGCAGTACTTC CASSQDWQLSSYEQYF
- TRBJ1-1 - TRBV20-1 14 TGCAGTGCTAGAGAGGCGGGGTTGAACACTGAAGCTTTCTTT CSAREAGLNTEAFF
TRBD2 TRBJ2-1 - TRBV11-2 17 TGTGCCAGCAGCTTAGATTTGGTACTGGGGGGGTACAATGAGCAGTTCTTC CASSLDLVLGGYNEQFF
TRBD1 TRBJ2-2 many TRBV20-1 16 TGCAGTGCTAGAGCGAGGACAGGGTGGTTGACCGGGGAGCTGTTTTTT CSARARTGWLTGELFF
- TRBJ1-4 many TRBV7-8 11 TGTGCCAGCAGTGGAGACGAAAAACTGTTTTTT CASSGDEKLFF
TRBD1 TRBJ2-1 - TRBV29-1 15 TGCAGCGTTGAAAAGACAGGGGGAATGAGGGATGAGCAGTTCTTC CSVEKTGGMRDEQFF
- TRBJ1-6 - TRBV10-1 15 TGCGCCAGCAGCCCCGGGACGGATTATAATTCACCCCTCCACTTT CASSPGTDYNSPLHF
- TRBJ2-7 - TRBV13 13 TGTGCCAGCACCGGGACGGACTCCTGCGAGCAGTACTTC CASTGTDSCEQYF
- TRBJ2-7 many TRBV14 13 TGTGCCAGCAGCCTCGCAGGGGCCCACGAGCAGTACTTC CASSLAGAHEQYF
TRBD1 TRBJ2-1 - TRBV24-1 15 TGTGCCACCAGTGATAGGGACAGGGCAATAAATGAGCAGTTCTTC CATSDRDRAINEQFF
- TRBJ1-1 many TRBV2 18 TGTGCCAGCAGTGAAGCGCTTGGGTTTTGGAGGGGGGACACTGAAGCTTTCTTT CASSEALGFWRGDTEAFF
- TRBJ1-1 - TRBV2 14 TGTGCCAGCAGCCGCTCAGGGGTATTATGGGAAGCTTTCTTT CASSRSGVLWEAFF
- TRBJ1-4 many TRBV19 12 TGTGCCAGTAGTACGGGAGGTGAAAAACTGTTTTTT CASSTGGEKLFF
- TRBJ2-7 - TRBV20-1 15 TGCAGTGCTAGAGGGGGGAGTCTCAGGGGCTACGAGCAGTACTTC CSARGGSLRGYEQYF
- TRBJ1-1 - TRBV7-2 15 TGTGCCAGCAGCTTAGAAGCTGGGGGCTTCACTGAAGCTTTCTTT CASSLEAGGFTEAFF
- TRBJ1-5 - TRBV7-9 9 TGTGCCAGCAGCTTACGCCGGCATTTT CASSLRRHF
- TRBJ1-2 - TRBV6-4 13 TGTGCCAGCAGTGAAAGCAGGGAGGATGGCTACACCTTC CASSESREDGYTF
TRBD2 TRBJ2-5 - TRBV5-5 14 TGTGCCAGCAGCTTGACTAGCGAGCAAGAGACCCAGTACTTC CASSLTSEQETQYF
- TRBJ1-4 - TRBV7-2 13 TGTGCCAGCAGGGCTAGGGAGAATGAAAAACTGTTTTTT CASRARENEKLFF
- TRBJ1-6 - TRBV10-3 15 TGTGCCATCAGTGTCGGGACCCAAGAAAATTCACCCCTCCACTTT CAISVGTQENSPLHF
- TRBJ1-1 many TRBV20-1 12 TGCAGTGCCCCGGAGGGCGGCACTGAAGCTTTCTTT CSAPEGGTEAFF
- TRBJ2-7 - TRBV7-8 15 TGTGCCAGCAGCTCCCTCGGAGAGAGCTCCTACGAGCAGTACTTC CASSSLGESSYEQYF
- TRBJ1-2 many TRBV20-1 14 TGCAGTGCTAGAGCCCCAGGGCGAGAGTATGGCTACACCTTC CSARAPGREYGYTF
- TRBJ1-3 many TRBV6-5 15 TGTGCCAGCAGTTACTCTTCAGGGTCGGGAAACACCATATATTTT CASSYSSGSGNTIYF
TRBD2 TRBJ2-7 many TRBV20-1 18 TGCAGTGCTAGAGCCAACGGGGGACTAGCGGGGCCCCCAGGGGAGCAGTACTTC CSARANGGLAGPPGEQYF
- TRBJ1-2 many TRBV4-1 15 TGCGCCAGCAGCCCGCGGGGAGGGCAGGACTATGGCTACACCTTC CASSPRGGQDYGYTF
- TRBJ2-7 - TRBV19 13 TGTGCCAGTAGTGCGGCGGTGGGGGGCGAGCAGTACTTC CASSAAVGGEQYF
- TRBJ2-2 many TRBV19 14 TGTGCCAGTAGTGAGGGGGGTTACACCGGGGAGCTGTTTTTT CASSEGGYTGELFF
- TRBJ2-7 - TRBV7-8 15 TGTGCCAGCAGCTCAAGGGTGTCAGGGCCTCACGAGCAGTACTTC CASSSRVSGPHEQYF
TRBD1 TRBJ1-5 - TRBV2 15 TGTGCCAGCACTTGGGACAGGGCGTTCGGTCAGCCCCAGCATTTT CASTWDRAFGQPQHF
- TRBJ1-5 - TRBV20-1 14 TGCAGTGCCCTGCCGGACAGCTACAATCAGCCCCAGCATTTT CSALPDSYNQPQHF
TRBD2 TRBJ2-7 few TRBV6-2/TRBV6-3 16 TGTGCCAGCAGTTCACTAGCGGGGCGATCCCCCTACGAGCAGTACTTC CASSSLAGRSPYEQYF
- TRBJ2-7 many TRBV20-1 13 TGCAGTGCTAGAGGCATCTCAGAGTACGAGCAGTACTTC CSARGISEYEQYF
TRBD2 TRBJ2-5 - TRBV29-1 13 TGCAGCGTGAGTGGACTAGCGGAAGAGACCCAGTACTTC CSVSGLAEETQYF
TRBD2 TRBJ2-5 many TRBV20-1 14 TGCAGTGCTAGTTCCGGGACTAGCGAAGAGACCCAGTACTTC CSASSGTSEETQYF
TRBD1 TRBJ2-5 - TRBV15 16 TGTGCCACCAGCACAGACAGGGGGCTAAACAAGGAGACCCAGTACTTC CATSTDRGLNKETQYF
- TRBJ1-2 - TRBV7-2 17 TGTGCCAGCAGCTTAGATTCCAGGGCGTATTCTAACTATGGCTACACCTTC CASSLDSRAYSNYGYTF
- TRBJ1-1 many TRBV27 14 TGTGCCAGTTGGGGCAGGCACATGAACACTGAAGCTTTCTTT CASWGRHMNTEAFF
- TRBJ2-7 many TRBV2 16 TGTGCCAGCATCTTGTCTCCCGGACACCCATTCTACGAGCAGTACTTC CASILSPGHPFYEQYF
TRBD1 TRBJ1-3 many TRBV7-8 16 TGTGCCAGCAGCTTCGGACAGGGGGCGGCTGGAAACACCATATATTTT CASSFGQGAAGNTIYF
- TRBJ2-5 many TRBV25-1 15 TGTGCCAGCAGCCCGGATGATGTCGGAGTGGTGTCCCAGTACTTC CASSPDDVGVVSQYF
TRBD1 TRBJ1-1 many TRBV6-5 15 TGTGCCAGCAGTTACAGACCAAGGGGACAGTCTGAAGCTTTCTTT CASSYRPRGQSEAFF
TRBD2 TRBJ2-1 few TRBV10-1 14 TGCGCCAGCAGTGAGGGGACTAGCTACAATGAGCAGTTCTTC CASSEGTSYNEQFF
- TRBJ1-2 - TRBV12-3/TRBV12-4 14 TGTGCCAGCAGTGCCGGGGGGAATAACTATGGCTACACCTTC CASSAGGNNYGYTF